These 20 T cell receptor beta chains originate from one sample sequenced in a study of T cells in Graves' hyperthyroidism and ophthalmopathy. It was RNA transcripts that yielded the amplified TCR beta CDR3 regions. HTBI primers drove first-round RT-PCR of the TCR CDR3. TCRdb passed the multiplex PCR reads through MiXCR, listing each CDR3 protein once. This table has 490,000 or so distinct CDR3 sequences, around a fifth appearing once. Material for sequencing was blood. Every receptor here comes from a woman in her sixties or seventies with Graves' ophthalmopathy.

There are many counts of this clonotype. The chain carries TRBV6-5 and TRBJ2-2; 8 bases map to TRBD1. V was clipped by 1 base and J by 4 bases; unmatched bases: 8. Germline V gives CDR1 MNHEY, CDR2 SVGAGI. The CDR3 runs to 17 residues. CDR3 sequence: CASSYWQGAPVTGELFF. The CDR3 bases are TGTGCCAGCAGTTACTGGCAGGGGGCGCCCGTCACCGGGGAGCTGTTTTTT.

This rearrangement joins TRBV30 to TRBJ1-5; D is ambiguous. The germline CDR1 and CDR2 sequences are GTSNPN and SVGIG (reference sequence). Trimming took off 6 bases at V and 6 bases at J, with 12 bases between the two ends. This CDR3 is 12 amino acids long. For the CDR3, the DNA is TGTGCCTGTTCAAAGCCGGGTCAGCCCCAGCATTTT. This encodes CACSKPGQPQHF.

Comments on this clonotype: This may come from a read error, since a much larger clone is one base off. This chain's CDR3 is CASIDGPTDTQYF. The CDR3 nucleotides are TGTGCCAGCATCGACGGTCCCACAGATACGCAGTATTTT. The chain carries TRBV7-9 and TRBJ2-3; the D is unclear. V was trimmed by 7 bases and J by 2 bases, leaving 10 bases between them. The CDR3 is made up of 13 amino acids. Germline V gives CDR1 SEHNR, CDR2 FQNEAQ (reference sequence).

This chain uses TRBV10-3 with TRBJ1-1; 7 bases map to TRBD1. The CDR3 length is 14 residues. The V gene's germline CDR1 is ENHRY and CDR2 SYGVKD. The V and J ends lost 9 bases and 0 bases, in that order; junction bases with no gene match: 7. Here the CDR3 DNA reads TGTGCCATGGGGTCGGGACAGATGAACACTGAAGCTTTCTTT. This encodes CAMGSGQMNTEAFF.

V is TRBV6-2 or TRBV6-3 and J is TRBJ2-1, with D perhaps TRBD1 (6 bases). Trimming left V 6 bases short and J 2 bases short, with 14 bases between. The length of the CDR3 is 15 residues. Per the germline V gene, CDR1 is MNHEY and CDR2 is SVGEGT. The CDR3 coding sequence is TGTGCCAGCAGCCTCGGGACACTCACCTACAATGAGCAGTTCTTC. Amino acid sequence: CASSLGTLTYNEQFF.

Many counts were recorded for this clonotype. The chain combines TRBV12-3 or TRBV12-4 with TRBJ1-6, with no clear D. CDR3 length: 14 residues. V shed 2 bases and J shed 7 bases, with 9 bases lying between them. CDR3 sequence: CASSLLQGNSPLHF. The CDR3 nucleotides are TGTGCCAGCAGTTTATTACAAGGGAATTCACCCCTCCACTTT.

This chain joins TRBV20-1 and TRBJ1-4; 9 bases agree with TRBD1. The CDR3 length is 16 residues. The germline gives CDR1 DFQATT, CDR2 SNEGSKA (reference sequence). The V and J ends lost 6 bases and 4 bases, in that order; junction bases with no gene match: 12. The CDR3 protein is CSATGTGKRSNEKLFF. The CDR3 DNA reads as TGCAGTGCAACCGGGACAGGGAAAAGGAGTAATGAAAAACTGTTTTTT.

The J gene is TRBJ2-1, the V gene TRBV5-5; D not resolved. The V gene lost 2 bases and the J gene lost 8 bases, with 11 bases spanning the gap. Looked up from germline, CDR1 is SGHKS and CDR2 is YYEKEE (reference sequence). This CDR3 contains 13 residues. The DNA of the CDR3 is TGTGCCAGCAGCTTCCAGGTTGGTCATGAGCAGTTCTTC. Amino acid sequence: CASSFQVGHEQFF.

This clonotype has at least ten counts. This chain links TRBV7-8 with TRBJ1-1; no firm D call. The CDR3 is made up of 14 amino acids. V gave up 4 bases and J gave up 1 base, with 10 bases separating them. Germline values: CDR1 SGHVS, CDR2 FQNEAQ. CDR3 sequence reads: CASSSTTENTEAFF. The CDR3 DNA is TGTGCCAGCAGCTCTACTACAGAGAACACTGAAGCTTTCTTT.

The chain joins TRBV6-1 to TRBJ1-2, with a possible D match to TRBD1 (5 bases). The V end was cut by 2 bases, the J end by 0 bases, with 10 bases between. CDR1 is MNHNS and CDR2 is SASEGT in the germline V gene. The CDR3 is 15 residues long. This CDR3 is CASSESWGTNYGYTF. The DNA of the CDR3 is TGTGCCAGCAGTGAATCATGGGGCACTAACTATGGCTACACCTTC.

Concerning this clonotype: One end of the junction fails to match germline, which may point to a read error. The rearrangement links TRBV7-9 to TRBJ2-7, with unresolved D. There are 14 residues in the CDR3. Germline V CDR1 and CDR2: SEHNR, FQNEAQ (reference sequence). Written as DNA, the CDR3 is TGTGCCAGCGGCTTATCGCAGGTGACCTACGAGCAGTACTTC. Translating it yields CASGLSQVTYEQYF. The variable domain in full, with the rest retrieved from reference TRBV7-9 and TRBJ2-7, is DTGVSQNPRHKITKRGQNVTFRCDPISEHNRLYWYRQTLGQGPEFLTYFQNEAQLEKSRLLSDRFSAERPKGSFSTLEIQRTEQGDSAMYLCASGLSQVTYEQYFGPGTRLTVT.

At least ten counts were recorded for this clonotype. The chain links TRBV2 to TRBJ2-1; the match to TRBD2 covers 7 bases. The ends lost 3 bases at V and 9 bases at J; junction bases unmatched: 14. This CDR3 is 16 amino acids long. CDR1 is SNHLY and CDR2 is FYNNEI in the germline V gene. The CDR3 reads CASSDGLGGSYGEQFF. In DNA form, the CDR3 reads TGTGCCAGCAGTGATGGACTTGGCGGGAGTTACGGTGAGCAGTTCTTC.

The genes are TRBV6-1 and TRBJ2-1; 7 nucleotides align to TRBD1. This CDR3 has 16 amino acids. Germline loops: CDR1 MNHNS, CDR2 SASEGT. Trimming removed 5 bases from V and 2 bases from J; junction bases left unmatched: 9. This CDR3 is CASSTKTGSPYNEQFF. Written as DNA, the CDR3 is TGTGCCAGCAGTACAAAGACAGGGTCGCCCTACAATGAGCAGTTCTTC.

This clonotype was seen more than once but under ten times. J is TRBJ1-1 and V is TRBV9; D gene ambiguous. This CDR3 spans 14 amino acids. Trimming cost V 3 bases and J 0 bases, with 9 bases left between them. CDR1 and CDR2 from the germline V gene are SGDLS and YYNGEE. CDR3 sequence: CASSATLMNTEAFF. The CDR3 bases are TGTGCCAGCAGCGCCACACTCATGAACACTGAAGCTTTCTTT.

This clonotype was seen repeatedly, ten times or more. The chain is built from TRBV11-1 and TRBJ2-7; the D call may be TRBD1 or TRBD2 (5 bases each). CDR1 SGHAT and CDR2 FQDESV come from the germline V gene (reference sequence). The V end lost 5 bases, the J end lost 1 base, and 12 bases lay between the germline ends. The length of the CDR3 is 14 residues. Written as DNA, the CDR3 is TGTGCCAGCAGCGACCGGGACCTATCCTACGAGCAGTACTTC. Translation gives CASSDRDLSYEQYF.

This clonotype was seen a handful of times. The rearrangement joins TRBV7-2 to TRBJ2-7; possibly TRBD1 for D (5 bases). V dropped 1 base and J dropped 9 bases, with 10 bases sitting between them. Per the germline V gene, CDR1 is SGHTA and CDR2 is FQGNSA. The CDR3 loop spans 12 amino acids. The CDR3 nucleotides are TGTGCCAGCAGCTTAGAACAGGCAGGGCAGTACTTC. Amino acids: CASSLEQAGQYF. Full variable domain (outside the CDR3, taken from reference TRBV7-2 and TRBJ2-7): GAGVSQSPSNKVTEKGKDVELRCDPISGHTALYWYRQSLGQGLEFLIYFQGNSAPDKSGLPSDRFSAERTGGSVSTLTIQRTQQEDSAVYLCASSLEQAGQYFGPGTRLTVT.

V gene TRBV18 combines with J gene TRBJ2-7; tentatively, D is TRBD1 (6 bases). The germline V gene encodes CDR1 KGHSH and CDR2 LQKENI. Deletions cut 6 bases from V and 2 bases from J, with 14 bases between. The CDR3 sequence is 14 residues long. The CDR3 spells CASSQYGQTYEQYF. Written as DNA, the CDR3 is TGTGCCAGCTCCCAATACGGACAGACCTACGAGCAGTACTTC.

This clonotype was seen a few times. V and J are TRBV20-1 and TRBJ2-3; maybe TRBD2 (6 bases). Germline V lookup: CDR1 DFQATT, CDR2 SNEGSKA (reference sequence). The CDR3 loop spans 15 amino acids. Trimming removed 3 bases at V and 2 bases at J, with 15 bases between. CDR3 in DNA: TGCAGTGCTAGTGGCCGCCAGCGGGTCACAGATACGCAGTATTTT. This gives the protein CSASGRQRVTDTQYF.

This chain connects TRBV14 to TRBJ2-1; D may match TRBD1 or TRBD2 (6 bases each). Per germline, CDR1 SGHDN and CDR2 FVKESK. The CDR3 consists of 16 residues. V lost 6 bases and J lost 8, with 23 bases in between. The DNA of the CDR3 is TGTGCCAGCAGTCACCTCGTCCTAGGGGGGTTCGATGAGCAGTTCTTC. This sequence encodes CASSHLVLGGFDEQFF.

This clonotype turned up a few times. The CDR3 DNA sequence: TGTGCCTGTCAGAGGTGGGGGAGGCCCGGGGCCCAGTACTTC. Protein product: CACQRWGRPGAQYF. This chain uses TRBV30 with TRBJ2-5; possibly TRBD2 for D (6 bases). Germline CDR1 reads GTSNPN; CDR2 reads SVGIG (reference sequence). The CDR3 is made up of 14 amino acids. Between the trimmed V and J ends, which lost 6 bases and 9 bases, there was a span of 23 bases.